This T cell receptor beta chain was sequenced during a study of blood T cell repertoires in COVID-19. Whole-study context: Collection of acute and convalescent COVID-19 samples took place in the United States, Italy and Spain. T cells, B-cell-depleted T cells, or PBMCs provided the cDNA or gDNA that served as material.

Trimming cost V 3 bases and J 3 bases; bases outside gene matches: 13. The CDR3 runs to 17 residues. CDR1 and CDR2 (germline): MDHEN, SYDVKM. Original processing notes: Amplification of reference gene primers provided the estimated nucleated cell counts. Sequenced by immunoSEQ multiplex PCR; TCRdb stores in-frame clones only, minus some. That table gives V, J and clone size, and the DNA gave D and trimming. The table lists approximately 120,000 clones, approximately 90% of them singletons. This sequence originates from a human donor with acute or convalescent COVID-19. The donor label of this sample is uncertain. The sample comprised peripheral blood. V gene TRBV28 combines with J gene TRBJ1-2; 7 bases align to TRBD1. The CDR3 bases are TGTGCCAGCAGTTTCCCGGGACAGCTGGAACATTACTATGGCTACACCTTC. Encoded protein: CASSFPGQLEHYYGYTF.